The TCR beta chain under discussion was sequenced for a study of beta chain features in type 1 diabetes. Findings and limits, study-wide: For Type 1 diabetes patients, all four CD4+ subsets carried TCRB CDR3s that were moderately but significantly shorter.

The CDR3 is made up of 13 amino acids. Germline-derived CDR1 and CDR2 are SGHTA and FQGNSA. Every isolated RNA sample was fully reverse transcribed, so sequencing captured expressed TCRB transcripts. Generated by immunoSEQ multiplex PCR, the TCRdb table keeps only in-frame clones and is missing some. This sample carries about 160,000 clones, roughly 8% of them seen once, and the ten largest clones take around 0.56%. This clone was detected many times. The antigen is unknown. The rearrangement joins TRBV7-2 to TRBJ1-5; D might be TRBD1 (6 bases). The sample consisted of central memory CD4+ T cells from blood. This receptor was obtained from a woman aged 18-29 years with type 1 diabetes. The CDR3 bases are TGTGCAAGCCGAACGGGACAATCCGGGGCCCAGCATTTT. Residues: CASRTGQSGAQHF.